This T cell receptor (beta chain) was recorded in a study of cytomegalovirus exposure and HLA in healthy donors. The PCR made use of 60 Vbeta and 13 Jbeta primers. Clones were sequenced by immunoSEQ multiplex PCR, and TCRdb holds only the in-frame ones, with some missing. This table holds under 200,000 clones, 65% to 80% found once. The CDR3 length is 14 residues. Germline values: CDR1 SGHRS, CDR2 YFSETQ. Of note for this clone: Its target is not known. The junction departs from germline at one end; a sequencing error may be responsible. This CDR3 is also generated by other DNA sequences in the sample.

Study results and limitations: A later look showed TCR association rates differing by HLA locus, highest for DRB1 and lowest for HLA-C. Donors belonging to an Asian-associated ancestry cluster reportedly showed fewer N-insertions in productive TCRs than the 666-donor mean, according to what a later analysis found.

The chain has TRBV5-1 and TRBJ2-7, with TRBD1 matching 9 bases. This clonotype originated in a woman aged 40 to 49 in good health and CMV-seronegative. Sequencing used PBMCs. This CDR3 is CASSFQTGGYEQYF. CDR3 in DNA: TGCGCTAGCAGCTTCCAGACAGGGGGCTACGAGCAGTACTTC.